This T cell receptor beta chain derives from a study of T cells in Graves' hyperthyroidism and ophthalmopathy. The study, taken as a whole, reports: Ophthalmopathy prediction by the model preceded onset by a median roughly 6.3 months.

RNA transcripts gave rise to amplified TCR beta CDR3 regions. TCR CDR3 regions were first amplified by RT-PCR with HTBI primers. TCRdb reprocessed the multiplex PCR reads via MiXCR and lists one record per CDR3 protein. The top ten hold 15% to 20% of the sample, which has about 570,000 distinct CDR3 sequences, 46% seen once. Investigators excluded patients with uncontrolled infection, other autoimmune disease, pregnancy or lactation. This clonotype was seen many times. Its antigen is unidentified. The CDR3 loop spans 13 amino acids. The V end lost 0 bases, the J end lost 5 bases, and 9 bases lay between the germline ends. Germline CDR1 reads SGHRS; CDR2 reads YFSETQ.

Specimen: peripheral blood or thyroid tissue (not recorded which). V usage is TRBV5-1 and J usage is TRBJ2-7, with D hard to call. The sequence was obtained from an adult woman with Graves' disease, either hyperthyroidism or ophthalmopathy (not recorded which). The CDR3 sequence: CASSLEVPDEQYF. CDR3 DNA sequence: TGCGCCAGCAGCTTGGAGGTTCCGGACGAGCAGTACTTC.